The entry below gives a single T cell receptor (beta chain) sequence along with its context. The sample originates from a study of shared clonotypes between healthy human individuals. Adult Caucasians living in Nashville, Tennessee made up all of the donors. The CDR3 totals 16 residues. Trimming took 0 bases from V and 6 from J; bases not matched to a gene: 6. Germline V gene data show CDR1 as SGHRS and CDR2 as YFSETQ. The protocol was immunoSEQ multiplex PCR, while the TCRdb copy is restricted to in-frame clones and leaves out a portion. The sample lists approximately 1,000,000 clones, around 82% occurring once.

V usage is TRBV5-1 and J usage is TRBJ2-3, with 11 bases that match TRBD1. The sequenced sample consisted of memory CD4+ T cells from PBMCs. The subset: CD45RA-negative fraction. The clonotype comes from a young man in good health. Some clones in this sample may be carry-over from other donors' samples. CDR3 in DNA: TGCGCCAGCAGCTTGGGGACAGGGGGCGCGTATGATACGCAGTATTTT. This encodes CASSLGTGGAYDTQYF. The full variable domain, in which reference TRBV5-1 and TRBJ2-3 provide the parts outside the CDR3, is KAGVTQTPRYLIKTRGQQVTLSCSPISGHRSVSWYQQTPGQGLQFLFEYFSETQRNKGNFPGRFSGRQFSNSRSEMNVSTLELGDSALYLCASSLGTGGAYDTQYFGPGTRLTVL.